This entry features one TCR beta chain sequence. Sequencing was performed with immunoSEQ multiplex PCR; in TCRdb, only in-frame clones are kept and a portion is missing. The sample includes about 93,000 clones, 88% of them seen just once. This CDR3 comprises 13 residues. V was trimmed by 3 bases and J by 4 bases, leaving 9 bases between them. The germline V gene encodes CDR1 LNHDA and CDR2 SQIVND (reference sequence). This record belongs to a study of control samples from healthy donors and cancer patients. Sequences were obtained from blood. This clonotype was obtained from a woman aged 70-85 years in good health. This chain links TRBV19 with TRBJ1-2, with unresolved D. CDR3 region: CASSMDYAYGYTF. CDR3 DNA: TGTGCCAGTAGTATGGATTATGCCTATGGCTACACCTTC.